The next 7 T cell receptor beta chains were all read from a single sample in a study of blood T cells in healthy people across ages. A second roughly 6 to 12 cycle PCR used barcoded and J-beta primers. TCRdb redid the calling of the 5' RACE reads with MiXCR, one entry per CDR3 protein. The sample carries roughly 800,000 distinct CDR3 sequences, around 24% recorded once. The data also belong to a second study, concerning T cells of mothers and their children.

The sequenced sample was blood. Receptors were obtained from a boy under 18 in good health.

CDR3 sequence (DNA): TGTGCCAGCAACTCGAGGGGGGAAAAACTGTTTTTT. Its protein product is CASNSRGEKLFF. This chain links TRBV2 with TRBJ1-4, with D possibly TRBD1 on 6 matching bases. Germline CDR1 SNHLY, CDR2 FYNNEI. This CDR3 spans 12 amino acids. The V end was cut by 7 bases, the J end by 8 bases, with 11 bases between.

This clonotype has only a few counts. The chain uses TRBV7-2 and TRBJ2-7, with D possibly being TRBD2 (5 bases). Germline CDR1 is SGHTA and CDR2 is FQGNSA. V was pared by 1 base and J by 9 bases, with 22 bases between. The CDR3 is 16 amino acids. CDR3 in amino acids: CASSLGWTSKMSVQYF. CDR3 nucleotides: TGTGCCAGCAGCTTAGGCTGGACTTCGAAGATGAGCGTGCAGTACTTC.

This clonotype was picked up a small number of times. The junction and the germline gene differ at one end; a read error may be behind it. The rearrangement joins TRBV4-1 to TRBJ1-3, with D uncertain. The length of the CDR3 is 16 residues. The germline CDR1 and CDR2 sequences are MGHRA and YSYEKL. The CDR3 sequence: CASSRPSDVAGSTIYF. The CDR3 DNA sequence: TGCGCCAGCAGCCGACCCTCGGACGTCGCGGGAAGCACCATATATTTT.

The chain has TRBV20-1 and TRBJ1-3; D ambiguous. The CDR3 has 13 residues. Germline V lookup: CDR1 DFQATT, CDR2 SNEGSKA (reference sequence). V lost 6 bases and J lost 0, with 9 bases in between. The CDR3 is CSASEGSGNTIYF. The CDR3 nucleotides are TGCAGTGCGTCGGAGGGCTCTGGAAACACCATATATTTT.

This clonotype was detected only a few times. The chain links TRBV30 to TRBJ2-5; D remains ambiguous. The CDR3 sequence is 11 residues long. CDR1 and CDR2 (germline): GTSNPN, SVGIG (reference sequence). V was shortened by 1 base and J by 3 bases, with 3 bases between the two germline ends. The CDR3 here is CAWSEKETQYF. CDR3 in DNA: TGTGCCTGGAGTGAAAAAGAGACCCAGTACTTC.

The chain links TRBV20-1 to TRBJ1-5; the D is unclear. Germline assignment: CDR1 DFQATT and CDR2 SNEGSKA (reference sequence). The germline V and J ends were trimmed by 1 base and 4 bases, with 5 bases remaining between them. This CDR3 is built from 12 residues. In nucleotides, the CDR3 is TGCAGTGCTAGAGGGGTAAATCAGCCCCAGCATTTT. Its translation: CSARGVNQPQHF.

This clonotype was seen only once. The chain is built from TRBV7-8 and TRBJ2-3; D gene uncertain. This CDR3 region has 15 residues. Germline V CDR1 and CDR2: SGHVS, FQNEAQ. The V and J ends lost 10 bases and 1 base respectively, with 18 bases between them. The CDR3: CATKPRLWGTDTQYF. The CDR3 coding sequence is TGTGCCACCAAGCCCCGGCTATGGGGCACAGATACGCAGTATTTT.